This T cell receptor beta chain was sequenced during a study of blood T cells in healthy people across ages. Points from the study as a whole: The diversity estimates, figures obtained from one million T cells, were considered underestimates.

Investigators took 9.5 to 10 milliliters of peripheral blood from every donor. Germline lookup yields CDR1 LNHNV and CDR2 YYDKDF (reference sequence). The V end lost 3 bases, the J end lost 4 bases, and 10 bases lay between the germline ends. The CDR3 runs 14 residues. Primed by a sample-barcoded 5' primer and a J-beta primer mix, a second PCR proceeded for about 6 to 11 cycles. From the 5' RACE reads, TCRdb called clonotypes with MiXCR, one entry per CDR3 protein. The data contain about 1.4 million distinct CDR3 sequences, approximately 63% of them singletons. This clonotype was observed once. Its matching antigen is unknown.

This TCR was sampled from a young man in good health. This chain uses TRBV15 with TRBJ2-1, with no clear D. The sample comprised blood. CDR3 protein: CATSRFRSYNEQFF. CDR3 nucleotides: TGTGCCACCAGCAGGTTCAGGTCGTACAATGAGCAGTTCTTC.